This T cell receptor (beta chain) emerged from a study of T cells in Graves' hyperthyroidism and ophthalmopathy. Diagnoses rested on clinical symptoms, serum thyroxine and TRAb, thyroid ultrasound and orbital computed tomography. This CDR3 is 16 amino acids long. The germline V gene has CDR1 SGHKS and CDR2 YYEKEE (reference sequence). The V and J ends lost 3 bases and 2 bases respectively, with 17 bases between them. RNA transcripts gave rise to amplified TCR beta CDR3 regions. An initial round of RT-PCR targeting the TCR CDR3 relied on the HTBI primer set. TCRdb re-derived calls from the multiplex PCR reads in MiXCR, one entry per CDR3 protein. The sample yields about 260,000 distinct CDR3 sequences, approximately 23% seen once. This clonotype was picked up a small number of times.

The sequenced sample was blood. The TCR was taken from a young man with Graves' ophthalmopathy. The V call is TRBV5-5, the J call TRBJ1-1; TRBD1 might be the D (5 bases). The CDR3: CASSSTPGPPNTEAFF. The DNA for the CDR3 is TGTGCCAGCAGCTCAACCCCGGGACCCCCAAACACTGAAGCTTTCTTT.